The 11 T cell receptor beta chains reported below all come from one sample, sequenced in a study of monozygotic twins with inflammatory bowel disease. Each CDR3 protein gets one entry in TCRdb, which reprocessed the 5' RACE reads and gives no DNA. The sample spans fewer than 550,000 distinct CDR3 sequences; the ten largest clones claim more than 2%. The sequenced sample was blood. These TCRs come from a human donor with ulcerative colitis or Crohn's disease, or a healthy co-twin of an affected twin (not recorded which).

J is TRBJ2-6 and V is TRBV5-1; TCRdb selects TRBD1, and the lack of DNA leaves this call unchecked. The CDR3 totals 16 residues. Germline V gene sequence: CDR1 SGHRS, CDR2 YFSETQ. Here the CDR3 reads CASSLEGHSGANVLTF. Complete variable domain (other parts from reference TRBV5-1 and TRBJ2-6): KAGVTQTPRYLIKTRGQQVTLSCSPISGHRSVSWYQQTPGQGLQFLFEYFSETQRNKGNFPGRFSGRQFSNSRSEMNVSTLELGDSALYLCASSLEGHSGANVLTFGAGSRLTVL.

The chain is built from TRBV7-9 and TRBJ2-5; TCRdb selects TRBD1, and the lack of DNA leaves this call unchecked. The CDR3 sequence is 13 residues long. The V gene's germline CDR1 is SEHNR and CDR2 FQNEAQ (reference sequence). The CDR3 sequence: CASSFSGGETQYF.

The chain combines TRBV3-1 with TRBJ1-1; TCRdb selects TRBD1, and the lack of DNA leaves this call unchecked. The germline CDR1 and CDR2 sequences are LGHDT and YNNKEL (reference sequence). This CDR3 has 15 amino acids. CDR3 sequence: CASSADGQLNTEAFF.

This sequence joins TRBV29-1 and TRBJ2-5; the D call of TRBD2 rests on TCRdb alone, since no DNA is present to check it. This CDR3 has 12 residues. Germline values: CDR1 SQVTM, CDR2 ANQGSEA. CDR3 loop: CSVGSGRETQYF.

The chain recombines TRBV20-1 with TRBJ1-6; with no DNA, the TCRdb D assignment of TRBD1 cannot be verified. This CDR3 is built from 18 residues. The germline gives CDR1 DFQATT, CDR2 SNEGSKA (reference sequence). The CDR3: CSAEGSLQGPSFNSPLHF.

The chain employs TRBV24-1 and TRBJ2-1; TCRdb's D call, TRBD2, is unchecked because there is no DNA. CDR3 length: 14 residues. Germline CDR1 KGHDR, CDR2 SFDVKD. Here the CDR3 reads CATSWGRANNEQFF.

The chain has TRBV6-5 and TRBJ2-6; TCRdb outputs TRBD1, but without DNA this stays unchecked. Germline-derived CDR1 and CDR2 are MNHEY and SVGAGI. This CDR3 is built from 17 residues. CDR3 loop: CASSYPVGGSGANVLTF.

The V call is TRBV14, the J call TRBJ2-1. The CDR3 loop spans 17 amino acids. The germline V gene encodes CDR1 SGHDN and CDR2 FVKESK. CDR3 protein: CASSPDFSSSSYNEQFF.

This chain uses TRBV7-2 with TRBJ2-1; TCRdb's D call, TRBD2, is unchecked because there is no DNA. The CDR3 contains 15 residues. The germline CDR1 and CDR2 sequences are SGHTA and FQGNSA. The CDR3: CASSPIAAGYNEQFF.

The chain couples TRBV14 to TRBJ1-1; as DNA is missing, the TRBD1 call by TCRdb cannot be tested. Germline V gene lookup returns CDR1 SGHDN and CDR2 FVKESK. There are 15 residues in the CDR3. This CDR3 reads CASSQSDSWGAEAFF.

The CDR3 spells CASSLVGPGQQSNEKLFF. This chain uses TRBV11-1 with TRBJ1-4; TCRdb proposes TRBD1, but this gene call is untestable without DNA. Germline CDR1 and CDR2: SGHAT and FQDESV (reference sequence). This CDR3 is 18 amino acids long.